This T cell receptor beta chain was found in a study of cytomegalovirus exposure and HLA in healthy donors (dated by TCRdb to about 2017). Some background on the complete study: In an earlier analysis of fewer than 750 of the donors, 250 to 350 Gb of sequence data and 117 million unique TCR beta sequences from about 179 million T cells were reported. Typing coverage differed by locus: A, B, C, DRB1 and DQB1 were typed in roughly 620-630 donors, DQA1 in about 500, DPA1 in approximately 600, and DPB1 in roughly 450. Five DR-DQ haplotypes were treated as single units for association and clustering because of strong linkage in the cohort. To decide whether each TCR beta V gene segment behaved as functional or pseudogenic, an earlier analysis of nearly 600 of the donors relied on high-throughput TCR beta sequencing. Of the 350 to 450 genotyped donors, 65% to 90% were placed in the genetic ancestry cluster associated with self-reported Caucasian donors. The study combined high-throughput TCR immunosequencing, statistical association of individual TCRs with disease status, and machine learning to predict cytomegalovirus infection status. An early release that covered more than 550 HLA-typed donors contained about 300 gigabases of sequencing data and tens of millions of unique TCR sequences. Genome-wide SNP genotypes for about three fifths of the roughly 670 donors were used in a later genetic analysis, which treated that subset as a discovery cohort. Every discovery cohort repertoire had been produced on one sequencing platform. Donor age, sex, ethnicity and CMV serostatus were compiled alongside the repertoire data. In addition to the first cohort of 500 to 850 subjects, a separate validation cohort of approximately 120 different subjects was used. Both class I and class II loci were covered by HLA typing, at four-digit resolution. Rather than using new phenotypic data, the later analysis identified candidate immune exposures from TCR beta sequences and from how often those sequences occurred across donors. Across approximately 400 genotyped donors of the cohort, an average of approximately 220,000 unique TCR beta nucleotide sequences per donor were sequenced, and 15% to 20% of those sequences were non-productive. To study patterns of TCR occurrence, a later analysis re-analyzed previously published TCR beta repertoires from 650 to 750 donors and added high-resolution HLA genotyping. The aim of the study was to test whether cataloging public T cell receptors could identify signatures of past pathogen exposure. Using immunosequencing, the study profiled T cell repertoires from some 670 subjects and related those repertoires to cytomegalovirus serostatus.

V sheds 3 bases and J sheds 4 bases, leaving 16 bases between their ends. Looking up the germline V gene yields CDR1 ENHRY and CDR2 SYGVKD. The CDR3 sequence holds 16 residues, the cysteine and phenylalanine included. Kept here is only the CDR3 DNA, which spans 48 bases and is read in frame from base 1. General study outcomes and caveats: In vitro tests confirmed that a few of the cytomegalovirus-associated TCR beta chains recognize cytomegalovirus antigens. A total of 150 or so TCR beta chains were listed by the study as associated with cytomegalovirus. In a later analysis, HLA-associated TCR beta chains showed more clonal expansion and lower generation probabilities than non-associated chains that were equally common. In an earlier analysis of about 600 of the donors, most TCR beta V segments appeared in productive rearrangements about 87% or about 30% of the time, broadly matching IMGT annotations. Because the 87-base-pair reads could not distinguish some IMGT-functional V segments, including TRBV6-2 and TRBV6-3, those segments were excluded. The classifier was reported to diagnose cytomegalovirus status with high specificity and sensitivity in both the original and validation cohorts. The cohort was sequenced for TCR beta chains only, and without alpha or paired-chain data the features that could be detected were limited. A cluster of highly shared sequence variants was judged likely to represent a technical artifact of the sequencing pipeline. According to a later analysis, most CMV-associated TCR beta chains appeared to be HLA-restricted, and the HLA associations seemed to be driven largely by CMV exposure. In a later analysis, 15,000 to 20,000 TCR beta sequences were associated with specific HLA alleles at a false discovery rate of 0.05. When HLA alleles, especially DR and DQ, strongly co-occurred, TCR associations were difficult to assign to individual alleles. According to a later analysis, parvovirus B19, influenza, CMV and Epstein-Barr virus appeared linked to several top co-occurrence clusters. Because some donors lacked HLA typing at each locus, the association tests relied only on the typed subset. According to a later genetic analysis, donors in an Asian-associated ancestry cluster had fewer N-insertions in productive TCRs than the approximately 650-donor mean. Linkage disequilibrium might explain the correlated functional status among segregating V segments, but an unknown experimental factor could not be ruled out. Because counts were too low, roughly 16 rarely observed V segments, including chromosome 9 orphons, were left out of the earlier analysis of a few hundred of the donors. Most TCR sequences were observed very rarely across donors, whereas some public TCRs were present in many individuals. V-gene and J-gene trimming of TCR beta chains was associated with a missense DCLRE1C variant in a later genetic analysis, and the association was replicated in an independent cohort. According to the authors, the approach could potentially be generalized to other disease states and immunological phenotypes. Sequencing depth was assumed to be roughly uniform across donors in the presence/absence analyses, though that assumption may not hold. A further reported finding was that TCR beta sequences accurately predicted the HLA-A and HLA-B alleles for most subjects in the first cohort. According to a later analysis, TCR association rates differed among HLA loci, with DRB1 alleles showing the most associated TCRs and HLA-C alleles showing the fewest. Immune exposure information for the cohort was limited to CMV serostatus.

The library was built by means of the immunoSEQ multiplex PCR assay. For the multiplex PCR, a mixture combining 60 forward primers for TCR Vbeta segments and 13 reverse primers for TCR Jbeta segments was used. The CDR3 region of rearranged TCR beta genes was amplified from genomic DNA by a multiplex PCR assay. The Illumina HiSeq System was used to sequence the amplified TCR beta libraries as 87-base-pair reads. The paper's data handling went like this. A later analysis tallied roughly 76 million unique TCR beta chains across the 660 or so repertoires, and approximately 12 million of those chains were shared by two or more donors. A nearest-neighbor algorithm error-corrected the raw reads and collapsed the reads into unique sequences, merging closely related sequences to remove PCR and sequencing errors. CDR3 sequences were aligned to IMGT reference sequences to assign V, D and J gene segments. For a sequence to be retained, a match of at least six nucleotides was required to both a V gene segment and a J gene segment. Rearrangements were called productive when the CDR3 lacked stop codons and stayed in frame with V and J; all others were non-productive. CDR3 was defined according to IMGT convention as the region running from the second conserved V-encoded cysteine to the conserved J-encoded phenylalanine. In an earlier analysis of more than 550 of the donors, sequences lacking an unambiguous match to a single V gene segment were excluded. In an earlier analysis of 587 of the donors, V segments were called functional above 56.7% productive rearrangements and were called segregating when the between-donor standard deviation exceeded 5%. A statistical classification framework was built for diagnosing cytomegalovirus status from the catalog of TCR beta chain sequences. In a later analysis, TCR nucleotide sequences were compared against IMGT/GENE-DB human TR gene sequences so that V and J genes could be assigned. Using the TCRdist pipeline, a later analysis assigned CDR3 sequences along with most-parsimonious VDJ recombination scenarios. In a later analysis, each TCR beta chain was defined by its CDR3 amino acid sequence together with its V-gene family, and reads without a unique V-gene family were excluded. To address suspected cross-contamination and a sequencing artifact, a later analysis removed some 620 highly shared, low-generation-probability nucleotide sequences. For each public chain, a later analysis derived a clonal expansion index from normalized ranks of inferred template counts within each repertoire. Generation probabilities in a later analysis came from a VDJ recombination model fitted to out-of-frame rearrangements, and those results were checked against IGoR. A later analysis scored TCR-TCR, TCR-HLA and TCR-CMV co-occurrence with hypergeometric tests, applying a repertoire-size bias correction to TCR pairs. In a later analysis, false discovery rates were estimated by permuting HLA or CMV assignments 20 times. In a later analysis, co-occurring TCRs were grouped with DBSCAN, and TCRdist sequence similarity was added when clustering was performed within HLA-allele-positive subsets. Repertoires with fewer than 30,000 or more than 120,000 public chains, plus five repertoires with anomalous nucleotide sharing, were excluded from co-occurrence clustering. This immuneACCESS table, as held by TCRdb, lists in-frame sequences with V and J called but not all clones. Of the missing ones, under half trace to an unresolved V gene in checked studies; the others have no known cause. That table supplies the V and J calls and clone size; D and trimming were determined from the DNA. The sample table shows about 100,000 clones, and about 77% are seen once. Around 5% of the sample goes to the ten largest clones.

Concerning this clone itself: Its specific antigen is unknown. No much larger clone exists at a distance of one base, and base qualities are not known.

In total, just over 650 healthy bone marrow donors made up the cohort. Cohort members were all nominally healthy when sampled, although unrecorded immune exposures were likely present. The donor was CMV seropositive and belonged to the group of 250 to 300 seropositive cohort members. Every donor gave a peripheral blood sample, and the peripheral blood mononuclear cells from that sample were used for TCR beta sequencing. The Qiagen DNeasy Blood Extraction Kit was used to extract genomic DNA from the blood cell samples. Sequencing was performed on PBMCs. This TCR was recovered from a woman between 18 and 29 years old in good health and CMV-seropositive. The rearranged chain carries TRBV10-3 and TRBJ2-1, with TRBD2 perhaps the D gene, on 5 matching bases. CDR3 loop: CAISDRGRRLYNEQFF. The DNA reads as follows: TGTGCCATCAGTGACCGCGGCCGGAGGCTATACAATGAGCAGTTCTTC.